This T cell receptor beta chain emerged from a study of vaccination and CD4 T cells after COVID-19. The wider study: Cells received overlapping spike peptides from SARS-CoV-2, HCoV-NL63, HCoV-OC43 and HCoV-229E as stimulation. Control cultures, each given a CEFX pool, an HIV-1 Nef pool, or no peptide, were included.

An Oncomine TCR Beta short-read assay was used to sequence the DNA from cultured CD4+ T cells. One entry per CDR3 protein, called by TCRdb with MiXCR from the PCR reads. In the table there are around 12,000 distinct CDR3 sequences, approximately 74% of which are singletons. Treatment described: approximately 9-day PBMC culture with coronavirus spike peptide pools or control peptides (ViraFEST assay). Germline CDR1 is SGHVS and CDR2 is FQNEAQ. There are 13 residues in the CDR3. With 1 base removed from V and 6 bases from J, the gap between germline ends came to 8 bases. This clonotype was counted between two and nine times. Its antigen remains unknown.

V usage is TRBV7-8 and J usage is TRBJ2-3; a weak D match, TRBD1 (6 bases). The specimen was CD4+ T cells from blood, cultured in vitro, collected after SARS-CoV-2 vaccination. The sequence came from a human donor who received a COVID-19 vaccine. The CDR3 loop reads CASSLDREDTQYF. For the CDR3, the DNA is TGTGCCAGCAGCTTAGACAGGGAGGATACGCAGTATTTT.